One and the same sample provided the 19 T cell receptor beta chains below, sequenced in a study of shared clonotypes between healthy human individuals. Assay used: immunoSEQ multiplex PCR; TCRdb lists only in-frame clones, some missing. The data contain around 980,000 clones, more than 75% of them seen just once; the ten biggest clones take up roughly 0.61%. Sequenced input: memory CD4+ T cells from PBMCs. Specified subset: CD45RA-negative fraction. The origin of the receptors is a man younger than 35 in good health. Some clones in this sample may be carry-over from other donors' samples.

The V and J genes are TRBV5-1 and TRBJ2-1, with 8 nucleotides matching TRBD2. The CDR3 loop spans 15 amino acids. The germline V gene has CDR1 SGHRS and CDR2 YFSETQ. V shed 5 bases and J 7 bases; nucleotides not matched to a gene: 11. The CDR3 DNA reads as TGCGCCAGCAGTTCTGTCGGGAGGGCCGTGAATGAGCAGTTCTTC. It encodes CASSSVGRAVNEQFF.

This chain uses TRBV6-5 with TRBJ1-4; 7 nucleotides match TRBD1. The CDR3 sequence is 13 residues long. V dropped 6 bases and J dropped 7; count of bases not matched to a gene: 5. CDR1 MNHEY and CDR2 SVGAGI come from the germline V gene. The CDR3 DNA sequence: TGTGCCAGCAGCCGAGGGACAGCTGAAAAACTGTTTTTT. Encoded protein: CASSRGTAEKLFF.

V is TRBV29-1 and J is TRBJ2-5, with D perhaps matching TRBD1 or TRBD2 (6 bases each). The CDR3 sequence is 14 residues long. V gave up 3 bases and J gave up 7 bases, with 18 bases separating them. The germline CDR1 and CDR2 sequences are SQVTM and ANQGSEA. The DNA for the CDR3 is TGCAGCGTTGAGGGGGGCTATCAGACCGCGACCCAGTACTTC. Residues: CSVEGGYQTATQYF.

This chain links TRBV18 with TRBJ1-5; TRBD1 aligns across 7 bases. This CDR3 is 17 amino acids long. The germline CDR1 and CDR2 sequences are KGHSH and LQKENI. The J segment lost 0 bases and the V segment lost 2 bases, leaving 7 bases of the junction unmatched. The CDR3 spells CASSPNAGGLSNQPQHF. In nucleotides, the CDR3 is TGTGCCAGCTCACCAAATGCAGGGGGTCTTAGCAATCAGCCCCAGCATTTT.

V is TRBV18 and J is TRBJ2-7, with D tentatively TRBD2 (6 bases). CDR1 KGHSH and CDR2 LQKENI come from the germline V gene. The CDR3 has 13 amino acids. Trimming left V 2 bases short and J 6 bases short, with 11 bases between. For the CDR3, the DNA is TGTGCCAGCTCACCAGCGGGGCCCCTCGAGCAGTACTTC. Protein: CASSPAGPLEQYF.

This chain links TRBV5-4 with TRBJ2-5, with D uncertain. From germline, CDR1 is SGHNT and CDR2 YYREEE (reference sequence). The CDR3 runs 12 residues. Trimming removed 7 bases from V and 5 bases from J, with 12 bases in between. Here the CDR3 DNA reads TGTGCCAGCCTCAATCCTGGGGAGACCCAGTACTTC. It encodes CASLNPGETQYF. Based on the CDR3 plus reference TRBV5-4 and TRBJ2-5, the full variable domain is ETGVTQSPTHLIKTRGQQVTLRCSSQSGHNTVSWYQQALGQGPQFIFQYYREEENGRGNFPPRFSGLQFPNYSSELNVNALELDDSALYLCASLNPGETQYFGPGTRLLVL.

This chain uses TRBV5-1 with TRBJ1-1; D remains unclear. Germline loops: CDR1 SGHRS, CDR2 YFSETQ. V lost 6 bases and J 1 base, leaving 13 bases between the germline ends. The length of the CDR3 is 14 residues. The CDR3 here is CASTSGPTNTEAFF. CDR3 DNA: TGCGCCAGCACCTCTGGGCCGACGAACACTGAAGCTTTCTTT. Full variable domain (outside the CDR3, taken from reference TRBV5-1 and TRBJ1-1): KAGVTQTPRYLIKTRGQQVTLSCSPISGHRSVSWYQQTPGQGLQFLFEYFSETQRNKGNFPGRFSGRQFSNSRSEMNVSTLELGDSALYLCASTSGPTNTEAFFGQGTRLTVV.

This clone was observed a handful of times. V and J are TRBV5-4 and TRBJ1-2; D gene uncertain. The germline V gene has CDR1 SGHNT and CDR2 YYREEE (reference sequence). The V gene lost 0 bases and the J gene lost 2 bases, with 8 bases spanning the gap. This CDR3 has 14 residues. The DNA for the CDR3 is TGTGCCAGCAGCTTGGAGGGAAAGAACTATGGCTACACCTTC. Residues: CASSLEGKNYGYTF.

On this clone itself: Other nucleotide sequences in the sample specify the same CDR3. V is TRBV18 and J is TRBJ2-7; D not resolved. This CDR3 spans 13 amino acids. Germline lookup yields CDR1 KGHSH and CDR2 LQKENI. V lost 0 bases and J 0 bases, leaving 3 bases between the germline ends. CDR3 bases: TGTGCCAGCTCACCACCGAGCTCCTACGAGCAGTACTTC. It codes for CASSPPSSYEQYF.

This clone was found a few times. This chain links TRBV10-3 with TRBJ2-1; possible D gene TRBD1, 5 bases. The germline V and J ends were trimmed by 6 bases and 7 bases, with 16 bases remaining between them. The CDR3 consists of 14 residues. Germline V gene lookup returns CDR1 ENHRY and CDR2 SYGVKD. The CDR3 sequence: CAISQGGDMNEQFF. CDR3 nucleotide sequence: TGTGCCATCAGCCAGGGTGGGGATATGAATGAGCAGTTCTTC.

V is TRBV4-1 and J is TRBJ2-5, with D perhaps TRBD2 (6 bases). CDR1 and CDR2 (germline): MGHRA, YSYEKL. The CDR3 is 14 residues long. V gave up 4 bases and J gave up 5 bases, with 14 bases separating them. The CDR3 nucleotides are TGCGCCAGCAGCCTGTATCCGGGAGTGGAGACCCAGTACTTC. It is translated as CASSLYPGVETQYF.

The V and J genes are TRBV2 and TRBJ2-7; 7 bases agree with TRBD2. J gave up 4 bases and V 8 bases, and 8 bases lay outside the gene matches. The CDR3 contains 13 residues. The germline V gene has CDR1 SNHLY and CDR2 FYNNEI. CDR3 sequence reads: CASGARTRYEQYF. The DNA for the CDR3 is TGTGCCAGCGGTGCAAGGACTAGGTACGAGCAGTACTTC.

This sequence joins TRBV19 and TRBJ2-6; 9 positions match TRBD1. The trim removed 7 bases at V and 2 bases at J, leaving 3 bases unmatched. The CDR3 has 15 residues. The germline gives CDR1 LNHDA, CDR2 SQIVND (reference sequence). In nucleotides, the CDR3 is TGTGCCAGTACCCGGACAGGGGCTGGGGCCAACGTCCTGACTTTC. Protein: CASTRTGAGANVLTF.

CDR3 coding DNA: TGTGCCAGCAGCTTAGGGGTTGACTCTAGCGGGGCCCAAGAGACCCAGTACTTC. Translating gives CASSLGVDSSGAQETQYF. The chain combines TRBV11-2 with TRBJ2-5; 9 bases are shared with TRBD2. V lost 1 base, J lost 1 base, and 10 bases stayed unmatched. Germline V CDR1 and CDR2: SGHAT, FQNNGV. This CDR3 has 18 amino acids.

This clone was observed a few times. The chain recombines TRBV5-1 with TRBJ1-1; 7 bases match TRBD1. The trim removed 4 bases at V and 4 bases at J, leaving 7 bases unmatched. The CDR3 has 14 amino acids. The germline gives CDR1 SGHRS, CDR2 YFSETQ. Written as DNA, the CDR3 is TGCGCCAGCAGCAAGGAGGGGGCGGGCACTGAAGCTTTCTTT. It encodes CASSKEGAGTEAFF.

The gene calls are TRBV2 and TRBJ1-1; D is undetermined. V was pared by 6 bases and J by 6 bases, with 17 bases between. The CDR3 is 14 amino acids. The germline CDR1 and CDR2 sequences are SNHLY and FYNNEI. CDR3 in DNA: TGTGCCAGCAGCCGACACTCACAGTTACCTGAAGCTTTCTTT. Its translation: CASSRHSQLPEAFF.

This clone occurred once. The chain recombines TRBV25-1 with TRBJ2-7; possibly TRBD1 or TRBD2 for D (5 bases each). The length of the CDR3 is 12 residues. Between the trimmed V and J ends, which lost 3 bases and 9 bases, there was a span of 12 bases. CDR1 and CDR2 from the germline V gene are MGHDK and SYGVNS. CDR3 coding DNA: TGTGCCAGCAGTGACCGCCTCGGGGCGCAGTACTTC. Translation gives CASSDRLGAQYF.

The rearrangement joins TRBV30 to TRBJ2-2; D is ambiguous. Germline lookup yields CDR1 GTSNPN and CDR2 SVGIG (reference sequence). V lost 2 bases and J lost 8, with 12 bases in between. The CDR3 runs to 13 residues. The CDR3 DNA sequence: TGTGCCTGGAGTCAGACGTTGGGGGGGGAGCTGTTTTTT. Protein: CAWSQTLGGELFF.

This chain joins TRBV28 and TRBJ1-1; D unresolved. Trimming took 3 bases from V and 10 from J, leaving 21 bases between them. CDR1 MDHEN and CDR2 SYDVKM come from the germline V gene. CDR3 length: 15 amino acids. CDR3 nucleotide sequence: TGTGCCAGCAGTTTCCAACCGACGGCAGTTGGGCCAGCTTTCTTT. It translates to CASSFQPTAVGPAFF.